Described below is a single TCR beta chain sequence and its context. Recruitment covered about two dozen US areas and drew participants whose ages spanned roughly 18 to 90 years. The sample is drawn from a study of blood T cell repertoires in COVID-19. V dropped 3 bases and J dropped 10 bases, with 10 bases sitting between them. The length of the CDR3 is 12 residues. Germline lookup yields CDR1 LNHNV and CDR2 YYDKDF (reference sequence). The assay was immunoSEQ multiplex PCR, and TCRdb's table has in-frame clones only and misses some. The sample yields roughly 180,000 clones, more than 70% seen once. The origin of this receptor is a woman in her twenties or thirties who had recovered from COVID-19. This chain links TRBV15 with TRBJ2-1; D unclear. Sequenced sample: PBMCs or T cells enriched from blood (not recorded which). The DNA of the CDR3 is TGTGCCACCAGCAGCAGTGGTCTGGAGCAGTTCTTC. Its protein is CATSSSGLEQFF. Combining the CDR3 with reference TRBV15 and TRBJ2-1 gives the whole variable domain DAMVIQNPRYQVTQFGKPVTLSCSQTLNHNVMYWYQQKSSQAPKLLFHYYDKDFNNEADTPDNFQSRRPNTSFCFLDIRSPGLGDTAMYLCATSSSGLEQFFGPGTRLTVL.